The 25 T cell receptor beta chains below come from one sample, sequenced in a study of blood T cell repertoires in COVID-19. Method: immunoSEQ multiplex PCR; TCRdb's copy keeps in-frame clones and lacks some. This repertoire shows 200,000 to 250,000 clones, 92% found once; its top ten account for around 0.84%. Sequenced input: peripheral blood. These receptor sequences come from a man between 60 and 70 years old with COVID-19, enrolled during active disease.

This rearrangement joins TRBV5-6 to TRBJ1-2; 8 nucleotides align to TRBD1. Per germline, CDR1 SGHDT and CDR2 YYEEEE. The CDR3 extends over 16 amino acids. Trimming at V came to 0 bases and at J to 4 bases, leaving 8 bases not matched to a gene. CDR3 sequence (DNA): TGTGCCAGCAGCTTGGATGCCCTCACAGGGGGCTATGGCTACACCTTC. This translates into CASSLDALTGGYGYTF.

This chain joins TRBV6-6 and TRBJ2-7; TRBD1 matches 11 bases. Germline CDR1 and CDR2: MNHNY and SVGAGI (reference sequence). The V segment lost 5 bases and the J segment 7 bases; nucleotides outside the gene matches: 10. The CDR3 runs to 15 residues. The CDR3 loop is CASSPPGQGVGEQYF. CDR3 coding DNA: TGTGCCAGCAGTCCACCGGGACAGGGGGTGGGGGAGCAGTACTTC.

The CDR3 sequence: CASSSFQGAADTQYF. CDR3 sequence (DNA): TGCGCCAGCAGTTCCTTCCAGGGGGCCGCAGATACGCAGTATTTT. The chain employs TRBV5-1 and TRBJ2-3; the match to TRBD1 covers 8 bases. Unmatched junction bases numbered 9, after V lost 5 bases and J lost 4 bases. The CDR3 runs to 15 residues. Germline CDR1 SGHRS, CDR2 YFSETQ.

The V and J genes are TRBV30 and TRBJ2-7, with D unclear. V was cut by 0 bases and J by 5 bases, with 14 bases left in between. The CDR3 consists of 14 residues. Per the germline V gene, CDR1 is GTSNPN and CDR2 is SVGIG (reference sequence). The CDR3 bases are TGTGCCTGGAGTGTACGACACCCAGTCAACGAGCAGTACTTC. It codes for CAWSVRHPVNEQYF.

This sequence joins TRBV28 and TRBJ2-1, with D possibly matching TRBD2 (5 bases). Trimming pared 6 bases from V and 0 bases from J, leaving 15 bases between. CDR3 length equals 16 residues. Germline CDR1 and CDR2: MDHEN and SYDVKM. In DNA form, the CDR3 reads TGTGCCAGCAGGAGCCGGGGATGGAGCTCCTACAATGAGCAGTTCTTC. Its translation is CASRSRGWSSYNEQFF.

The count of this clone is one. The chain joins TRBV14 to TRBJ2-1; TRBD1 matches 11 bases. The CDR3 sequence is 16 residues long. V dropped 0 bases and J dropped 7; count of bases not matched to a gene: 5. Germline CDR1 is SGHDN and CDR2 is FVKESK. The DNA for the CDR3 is TGTGCCAGCAGCCAAGATTTGGGACAGGGGGGGAATGAGCAGTTCTTC. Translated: CASSQDLGQGGNEQFF. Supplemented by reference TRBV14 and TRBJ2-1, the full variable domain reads EAGVTQFPSHSVIEKGQTVTLRCDPISGHDNLYWYRRVMGKEIKFLLHFVKESKQDESGMPNNRFLAERTGGTYSTLKVQPAELEDSGVYFCASSQDLGQGGNEQFFGPGTRLTVL.

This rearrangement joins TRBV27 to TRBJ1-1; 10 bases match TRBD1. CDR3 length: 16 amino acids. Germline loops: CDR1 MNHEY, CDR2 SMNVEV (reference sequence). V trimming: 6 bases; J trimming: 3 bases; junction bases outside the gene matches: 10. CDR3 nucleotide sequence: TGTGCCAGCAGGCCGGGACAGGGGTTCTGGGACACTGAAGCTTTCTTT. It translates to CASRPGQGFWDTEAFF.

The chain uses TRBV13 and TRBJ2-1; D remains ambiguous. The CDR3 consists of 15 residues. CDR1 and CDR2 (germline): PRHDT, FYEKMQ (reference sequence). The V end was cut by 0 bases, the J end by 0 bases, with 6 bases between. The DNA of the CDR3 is TGTGCCAGCAGCTTAGGGATGAGCTCCTACAATGAGCAGTTCTTC. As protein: CASSLGMSSYNEQFF.

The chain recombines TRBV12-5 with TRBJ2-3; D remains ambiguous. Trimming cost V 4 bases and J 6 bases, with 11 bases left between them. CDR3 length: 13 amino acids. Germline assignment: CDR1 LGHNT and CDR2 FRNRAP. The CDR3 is CASGSNSLDTQYF. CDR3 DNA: TGTGCTAGTGGTTCAAATAGTTTGGATACGCAGTATTTT. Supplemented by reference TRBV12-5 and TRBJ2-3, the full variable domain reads DARVTQTPRHKVTEMGQEVTMRCQPILGHNTVFWYRQTMMQGLELLAYFRNRAPLDDSGMPKDRFSAEMPDATLATLKIQPSEPRDSAVYFCASGSNSLDTQYFGPGTRLTVL.

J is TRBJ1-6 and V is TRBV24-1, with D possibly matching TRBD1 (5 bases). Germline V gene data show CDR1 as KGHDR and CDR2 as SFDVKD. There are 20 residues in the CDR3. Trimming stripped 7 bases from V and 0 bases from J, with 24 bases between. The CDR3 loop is CATRRRSGGEVLSYNSPLHF. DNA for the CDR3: TGTGCCACCAGAAGGCGGTCGGGAGGGGAAGTGCTCTCCTATAATTCACCCCTCCACTTT.

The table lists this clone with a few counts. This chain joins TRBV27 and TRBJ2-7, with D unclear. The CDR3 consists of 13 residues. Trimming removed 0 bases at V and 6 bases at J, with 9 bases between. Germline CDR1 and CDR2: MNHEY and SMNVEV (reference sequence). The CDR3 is CASSLSWALEQYF. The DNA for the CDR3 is TGTGCCAGCAGTTTATCGTGGGCCCTCGAGCAGTACTTC.

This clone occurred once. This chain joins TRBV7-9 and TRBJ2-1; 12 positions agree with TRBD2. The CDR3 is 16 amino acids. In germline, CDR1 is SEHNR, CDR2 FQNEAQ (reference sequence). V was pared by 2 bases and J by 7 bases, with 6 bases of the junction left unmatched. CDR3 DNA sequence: TGTGCCAGCAGCTTATGGCGGCTAGCGGGGGGGAATGAGCAGTTCTTC. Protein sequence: CASSLWRLAGGNEQFF.

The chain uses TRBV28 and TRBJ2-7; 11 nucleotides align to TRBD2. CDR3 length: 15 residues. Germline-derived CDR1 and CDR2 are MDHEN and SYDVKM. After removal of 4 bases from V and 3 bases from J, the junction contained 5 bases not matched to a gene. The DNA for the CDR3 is TGTGCCAGCAGTTCTGAGCTAGCGGGAGGCTACGAGCAGTACTTC. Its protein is CASSSELAGGYEQYF.

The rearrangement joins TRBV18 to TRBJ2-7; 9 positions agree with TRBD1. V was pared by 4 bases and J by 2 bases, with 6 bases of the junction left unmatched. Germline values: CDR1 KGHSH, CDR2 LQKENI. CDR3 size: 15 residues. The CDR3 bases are TGTGCCAGCTCACAACCGGGACAGGGACCCTACGAGCAGTACTTC. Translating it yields CASSQPGQGPYEQYF. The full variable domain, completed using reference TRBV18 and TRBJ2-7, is NAGVMQNPRHLVRRRGQEARLRCSPMKGHSHVYWYRQLPEEGLKFMVYLQKENIIDESGMPKERFSAEFPKEGPSILRIQQVVRGDSAAYFCASSQPGQGPYEQYFGPGTRLTVT.

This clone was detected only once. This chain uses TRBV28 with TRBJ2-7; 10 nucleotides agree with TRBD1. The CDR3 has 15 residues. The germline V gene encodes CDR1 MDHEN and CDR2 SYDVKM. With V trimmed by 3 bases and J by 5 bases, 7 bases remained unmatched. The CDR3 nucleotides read TGTGCCAGCAGTTTCAAGCGGACAGGGGGGAACGAGCAGTACTTC. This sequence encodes CASSFKRTGGNEQYF.

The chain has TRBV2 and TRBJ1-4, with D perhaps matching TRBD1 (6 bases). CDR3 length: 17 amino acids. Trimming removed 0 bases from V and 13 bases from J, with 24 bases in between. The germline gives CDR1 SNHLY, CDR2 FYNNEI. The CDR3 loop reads CASSEAQGTSPQILLFF. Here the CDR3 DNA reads TGTGCCAGCAGTGAAGCGCAAGGGACATCCCCGCAGATCCTACTGTTTTTT.

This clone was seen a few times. CDR3 sequence: CASSVGGVQPQHF. The CDR3 nucleotides are TGTGCCAGCAGCGTAGGCGGGGTTCAGCCCCAGCATTTT. The genes are TRBV9 and TRBJ1-5; no firm D call. Trimming took off 0 bases at V and 6 bases at J, with 7 bases between the two ends. Germline V CDR1 and CDR2: SGDLS, YYNGEE. The length of the CDR3 is 13 residues. Supplemented by reference TRBV9 and TRBJ1-5, the full variable domain reads DSGVTQTPKHLITATGQRVTLRCSPRSGDLSVYWYQQSLDQGLQFLIQYYNGEERAKGNILERFSAQQFPDLHSELNLSSLELGDSALYFCASSVGGVQPQHFGDGTRLSIL.

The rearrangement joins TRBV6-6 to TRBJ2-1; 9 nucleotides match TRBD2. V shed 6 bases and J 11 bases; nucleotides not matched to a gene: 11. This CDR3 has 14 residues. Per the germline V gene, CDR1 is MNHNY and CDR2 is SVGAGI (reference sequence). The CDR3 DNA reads TGTGCCAGCAGCTCCGGGACTAGCTTAATCCAGCAGTTCTTC. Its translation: CASSSGTSLIQQFF.

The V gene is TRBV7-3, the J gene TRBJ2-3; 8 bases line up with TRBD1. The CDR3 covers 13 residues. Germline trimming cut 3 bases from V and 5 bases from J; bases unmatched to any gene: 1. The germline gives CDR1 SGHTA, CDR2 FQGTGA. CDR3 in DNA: TGTGCCAGCAGCTTTGACAGGGGAGATACGCAGTATTTT. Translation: CASSFDRGDTQYF.

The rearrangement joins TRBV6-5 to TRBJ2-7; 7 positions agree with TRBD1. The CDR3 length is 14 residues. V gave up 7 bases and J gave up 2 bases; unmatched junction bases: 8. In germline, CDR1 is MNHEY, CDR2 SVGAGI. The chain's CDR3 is CASTGTVPPYEQYF. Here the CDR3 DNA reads TGTGCCAGCACCGGGACAGTTCCTCCCTACGAGCAGTACTTC.

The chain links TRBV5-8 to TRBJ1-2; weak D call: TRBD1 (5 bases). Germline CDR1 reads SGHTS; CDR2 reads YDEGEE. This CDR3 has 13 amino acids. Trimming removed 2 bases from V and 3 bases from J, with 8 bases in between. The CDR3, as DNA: TGTGCCAGCAGCTTCCAACAGGACTATGGCTACACCTTC. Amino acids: CASSFQQDYGYTF.

The CDR3 DNA follows: TGCGCCAGCAGCCTCGGACAGGGGACTAACTATGGCTACACCTTC. Amino acids: CASSLGQGTNYGYTF. The chain recombines TRBV4-1 with TRBJ1-2, with 9 bases identical to TRBD1. Per the germline V gene, CDR1 is MGHRA and CDR2 is YSYEKL. V trimming: 4 bases; J trimming: 0 bases; junction bases outside the gene matches: 3. The CDR3 totals 15 residues.

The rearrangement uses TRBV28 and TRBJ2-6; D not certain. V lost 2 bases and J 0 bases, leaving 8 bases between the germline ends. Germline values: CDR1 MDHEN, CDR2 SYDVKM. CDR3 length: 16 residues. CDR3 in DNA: TGTGCCAGCAGTTTACCTAATTACTCTGGGGCCAACGTCCTGACTTTC. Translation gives CASSLPNYSGANVLTF. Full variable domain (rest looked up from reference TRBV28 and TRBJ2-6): DVKVTQSSRYLVKRTGEKVFLECVQDMDHENMFWYRQDPGLGLRLIYFSYDVKMKEKGDIPEGYSVSREKKERFSLILESASTNQTSMYLCASSLPNYSGANVLTFGAGSRLTVL.

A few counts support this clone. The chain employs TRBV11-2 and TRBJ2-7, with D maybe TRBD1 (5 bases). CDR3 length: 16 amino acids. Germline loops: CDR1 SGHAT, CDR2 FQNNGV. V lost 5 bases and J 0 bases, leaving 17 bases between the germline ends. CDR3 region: CASSAPPQGSSYEQYF. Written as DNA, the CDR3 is TGTGCCAGCAGCGCCCCCCCTCAGGGTTCCTCCTACGAGCAGTACTTC.

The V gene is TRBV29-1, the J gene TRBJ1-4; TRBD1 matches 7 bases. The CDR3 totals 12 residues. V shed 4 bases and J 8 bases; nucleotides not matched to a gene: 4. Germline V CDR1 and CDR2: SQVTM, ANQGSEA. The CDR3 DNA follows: TGCAGCGTTGGACAGGGCCCCGAAAAACTGTTTTTT. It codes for CSVGQGPEKLFF.